This T cell receptor (beta chain) was recovered during a study of cytomegalovirus exposure and HLA in healthy donors. The overall study: A later analysis reported the same platform for the 120 or so validation repertoires and the 666 first-cohort repertoires.

V was pared by 0 bases and J by 7 bases, with 9 bases between. The CDR3 loop spans 13 amino acids. Germline loops: CDR1 SGHRS, CDR2 YFSETQ. This clone was seen once. The antigen remains unidentified. Data came from immunoSEQ multiplex PCR; TCRdb stores just in-frame clones and leaves some out. The sample contains 150,000 to 200,000 clones, 86% of which appear only once. Donors came from a validation cohort of approximately 110 subjects, distinct from the first 666-subject cohort. Whole-study results and caveats: The listing of roughly 160 TCR beta chains classed them as cytomegalovirus-associated.

The sequenced material came from PBMCs. The clonotype was recovered from a young man in good health and CMV-seropositive. The chain carries TRBV5-1 and TRBJ2-3, with no clear D. The CDR3: CASSLVGQYTQYF. CDR3 nucleotide sequence: TGCGCCAGCAGCTTGGTCGGTCAATATACGCAGTATTTT. Together with reference TRBV5-1 and TRBJ2-3, the CDR3 gives the full variable domain: KAGVTQTPRYLIKTRGQQVTLSCSPISGHRSVSWYQQTPGQGLQFLFEYFSETQRNKGNFPGRFSGRQFSNSRSEMNVSTLELGDSALYLCASSLVGQYTQYFGPGTRLTVL.